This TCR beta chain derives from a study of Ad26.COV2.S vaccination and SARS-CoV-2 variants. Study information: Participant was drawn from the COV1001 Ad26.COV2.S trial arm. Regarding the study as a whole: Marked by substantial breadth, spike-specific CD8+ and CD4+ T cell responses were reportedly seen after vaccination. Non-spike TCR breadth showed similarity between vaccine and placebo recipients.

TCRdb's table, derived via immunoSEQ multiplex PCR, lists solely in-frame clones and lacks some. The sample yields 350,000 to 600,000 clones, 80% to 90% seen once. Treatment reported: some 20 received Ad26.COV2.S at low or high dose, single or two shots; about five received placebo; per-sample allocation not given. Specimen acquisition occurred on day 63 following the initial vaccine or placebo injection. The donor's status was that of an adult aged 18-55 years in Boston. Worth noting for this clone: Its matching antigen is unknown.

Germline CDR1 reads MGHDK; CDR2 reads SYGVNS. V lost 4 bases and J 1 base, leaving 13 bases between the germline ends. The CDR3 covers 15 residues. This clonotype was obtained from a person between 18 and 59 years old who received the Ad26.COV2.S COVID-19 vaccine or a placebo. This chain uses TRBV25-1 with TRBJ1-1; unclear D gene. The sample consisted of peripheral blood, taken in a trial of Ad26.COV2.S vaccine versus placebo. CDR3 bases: TGTGCCAGCAGTGTGCCGGGCGCTGGGAACACTGAAGCTTTCTTT. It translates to CASSVPGAGNTEAFF.